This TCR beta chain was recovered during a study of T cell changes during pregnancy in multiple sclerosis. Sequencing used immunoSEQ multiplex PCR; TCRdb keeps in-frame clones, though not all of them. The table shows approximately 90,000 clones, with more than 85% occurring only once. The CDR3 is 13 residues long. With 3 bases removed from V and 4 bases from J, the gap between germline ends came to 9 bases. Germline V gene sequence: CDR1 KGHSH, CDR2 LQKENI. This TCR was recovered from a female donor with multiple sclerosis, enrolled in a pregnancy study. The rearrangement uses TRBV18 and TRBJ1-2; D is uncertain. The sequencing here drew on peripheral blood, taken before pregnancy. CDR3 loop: CASSPAGFYGYTF. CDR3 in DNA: TGTGCCAGCTCACCGGCAGGCTTCTATGGCTACACCTTC.